Listed below are T cell receptor beta chains from one sample, sequenced in a study of glioma-infiltrating T cells. TCRdb re-analysed the multiplex PCR reads in MiXCR, keeping a single row per CDR3 protein. This table has about 99,000 distinct CDR3 sequences, 25% to 35% appearing once. Sample: glioma tissue, nonneoplastic brain tissue, or PBMCs (not recorded which). The receptor set was obtained from a human donor with low-grade glioma or glioblastoma, undergoing nonglioma brain surgery, or in good health (not recorded which). The CDR3 runs from the conserved cysteine through the conserved F or W. D genes are given only for firm matches. The size field is filled for only some rows; it gives once, few, many or a size class.

d_call clone_size j_call v_call cdr3_aa cdr3_nt
TRBD1 many TRBJ1-5 TRBV6-6 CASSYQGDQPQHF TGTGCCAGCAGTTACCAGGGGGACCAGCCCCAGCATTTT
TRBD2 NA TRBJ2-7 TRBV7-2 CASSPTAGGPYEQCF TGTGCCAGCAGCCCTACCGCGGGGGGTCCCTACGAGCAGTGCTTC
NA many TRBJ1-3 TRBV6-1 CASTTFMGNTIYF TGTGCCAGCACGACTTTTATGGGAAACACCATATATTTT
NA NA TRBJ2-5 TRBV28 CASSLVISGKTQYF TGTGCCAGCAGCCTAGTGATTAGCGGAAAGACCCAGTACTTC
NA few TRBJ1-6 TRBV3-1 CASSPPVSNSPLHF TGTGCCAGCAGCCCTCCGGTGTCTAATTCACCCCTCCACTTT
TRBD2 NA TRBJ2-7 TRBV2 CASSEQRGGRDYEQYF TGTGCCAGCAGTGAACAGCGGGGGGGGCGGGACTACGAGCAGTACTTC
NA NA TRBJ1-1 TRBV29-1 CSVGSMDTGAFF TGCAGCGTCGGGAGTATGGACACGGGGGCTTTCTTT
NA many TRBJ1-5 TRBV7-2 CASSLEGKPQHF TGTGCCAGCAGCTTAGAGGGAAAGCCCCAGCATTTT
NA NA TRBJ1-1 TRBV5-4 CASSLVGGSHTEAFF TGTGCCAGCAGCTTAGTGGGAGGGAGCCACACTGAAGCTTTCTTT
NA many TRBJ2-5 TRBV7-2 CASSLNDGETQYF TGTGCCAGCAGCTTAAACGATGGGGAGACCCAGTACTTC
TRBD2 many TRBJ2-5 TRBV7-2 CASLASRGGGKTQYF TGTGCCAGCCTAGCTTCCCGGGGGGGCGGGAAGACCCAGTACTTC
NA many TRBJ2-5 TRBV28 CASSPVGTLGETQYF TGTGCCAGCAGTCCGGTCGGGACCTTAGGAGAGACCCAGTACTTC
NA few TRBJ1-2 TRBV29-1 CSVDDSGYGYTF TGCAGCGTGGACGACAGCGGCTATGGCTACACCTTC
NA many TRBJ1-2 TRBV6-1 CASRSSVAQVRDYGYTF TGTGCCAGCAGGAGCTCCGTGGCCCAAGTACGCGACTATGGCTACACCTTC
NA many TRBJ2-5 TRBV19 CASSIARTKETQYF TGTGCCAGTAGTATAGCGCGGACAAAGGAGACCCAGTACTTC
TRBD1 many TRBJ1-2 TRBV28 CASRAGQGVYGYTF TGTGCCAGCAGAGCAGGACAGGGGGTCTATGGCTACACCTTC
NA NA TRBJ2-5 TRBV5-4 CASSLVGEETQYF TGTGCCAGCAGCTTGGTAGGGGAAGAGACCCAGTACTTC